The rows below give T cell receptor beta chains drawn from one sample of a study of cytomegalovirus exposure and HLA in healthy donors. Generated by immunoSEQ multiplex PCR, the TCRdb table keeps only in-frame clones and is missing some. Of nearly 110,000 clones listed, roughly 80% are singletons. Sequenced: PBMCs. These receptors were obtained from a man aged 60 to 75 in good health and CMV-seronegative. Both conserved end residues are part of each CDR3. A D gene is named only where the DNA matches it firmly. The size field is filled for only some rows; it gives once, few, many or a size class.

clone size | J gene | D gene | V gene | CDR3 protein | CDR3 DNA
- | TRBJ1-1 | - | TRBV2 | CASSGRVNTEAFF | TGTGCCAGCAGTGGCAGGGTGAACACTGAAGCTTTCTTT
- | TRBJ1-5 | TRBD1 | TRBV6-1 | CASDRQGANQPQHF | TGTGCCAGCGATAGACAGGGGGCTAATCAGCCCCAGCATTTT
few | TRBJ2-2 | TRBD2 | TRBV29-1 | CSALAGGGTGELFF | TGCAGCGCACTAGCGGGGGGAGGCACCGGGGAGCTGTTTTTT
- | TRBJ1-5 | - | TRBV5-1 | CASSLEGGFQPQHF | TGCGCCAGCAGCTTGGAGGGGGGGTTTCAGCCCCAGCATTTT
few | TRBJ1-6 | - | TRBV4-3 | CASSQDPSGRGAAPLHF | TGCGCCAGCAGCCAAGATCCCTCGGGCAGGGGAGCGGCACCCCTCCACTTT
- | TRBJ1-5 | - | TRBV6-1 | CASSDPFRQGSNQPQHF | TGTGCCAGCAGTGACCCTTTCCGGCAGGGGAGCAATCAGCCCCAGCATTTT
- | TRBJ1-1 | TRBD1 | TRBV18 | CASSPTQGGNTEAFF | TGTGCCAGCTCACCGACACAGGGGGGGAACACTGAAGCTTTCTTT
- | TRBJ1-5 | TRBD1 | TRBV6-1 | CASSAGTGLWSNQPQHF | TGTGCCAGCAGTGCCGGGACAGGGCTATGGAGCAATCAGCCCCAGCATTTT
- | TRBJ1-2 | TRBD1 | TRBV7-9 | CASSLTGVWDNYGYTF | TGTGCCAGCAGCCTAACAGGGGTTTGGGATAACTATGGCTACACCTTC
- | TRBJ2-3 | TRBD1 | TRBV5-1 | CASSSGQGRTDTQYF | TGCGCCAGCAGCTCCGGACAGGGCCGCACAGATACGCAGTATTTT
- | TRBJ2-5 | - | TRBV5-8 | CASSGGRVVGETQYF | TGTGCCAGCAGTGGTGGCAGGGTGGTAGGAGAGACCCAGTACTTC
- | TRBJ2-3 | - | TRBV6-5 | CASRGRRSTDTQYF | TGTGCCAGCAGAGGGAGGAGAAGCACAGATACGCAGTATTTT
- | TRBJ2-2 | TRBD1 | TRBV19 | CASKDRPDTGELFF | TGTGCCAGTAAGGACAGGCCGGACACCGGGGAGCTGTTTTTT
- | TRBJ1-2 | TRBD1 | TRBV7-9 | CASSLSDRDSSGYTF | TGTGCCAGCAGCTTATCTGACAGGGACAGTAGTGGCTACACCTTC
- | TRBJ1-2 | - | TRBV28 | CASTFRGDYGYTF | TGTGCCAGCACATTCCGGGGGGACTATGGCTACACCTTC
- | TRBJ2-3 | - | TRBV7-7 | CASSLAPGQGPDTQYF | TGTGCCAGCAGCTTAGCGCCCGGCCAGGGGCCAGATACGCAGTATTTT
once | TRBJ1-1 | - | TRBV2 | CASSGSGRGSTEAFF | TGTGCCAGCAGTGGGTCGGGGAGAGGTTCCACTGAAGCTTTCTTT
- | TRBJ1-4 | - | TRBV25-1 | CASSASQVVREEKLFF | TGTGCCAGCAGTGCCTCCCAAGTCGTACGGGAAGAAAAACTGTTTTTT
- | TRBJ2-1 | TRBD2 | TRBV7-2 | CASSTRGTSGSYNEQFF | TGTGCCAGCAGCACTAGGGGGACTAGCGGGAGCTACAATGAGCAGTTCTTC
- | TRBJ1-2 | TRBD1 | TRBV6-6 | CASSRTGNFEEGYTF | TGTGCCAGCAGTAGGACAGGGAACTTCGAAGAGGGCTACACCTTC
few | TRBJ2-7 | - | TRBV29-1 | CSVEADSSYEQYF | TGCAGCGTTGAAGCGGACAGCTCCTACGAGCAGTACTTC
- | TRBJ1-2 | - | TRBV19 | CASSRRQRTNYGYTF | TGTGCCAGTAGTCGCCGACAGAGAACTAACTATGGCTACACCTTC
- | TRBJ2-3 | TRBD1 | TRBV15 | CATSLRGTGRTDTQYF | TGTGCCACCAGCCTCCGCGGGACAGGGAGGACAGATACGCAGTATTTT
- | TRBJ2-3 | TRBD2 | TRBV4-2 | CASSHPSGVTDTQYF | TGTGCCAGCAGCCATCCTAGCGGGGTAACAGATACGCAGTATTTT
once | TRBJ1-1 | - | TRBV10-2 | CASSELGRGVAFF | TGCGCCAGCAGTGAGTTGGGTCGGGGTGTGGCTTTCTTT
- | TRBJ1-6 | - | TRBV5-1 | CASSLRQGTNSPLHF | TGCGCCAGCAGCCTTCGTCAGGGGACCAATTCACCCCTCCACTTT
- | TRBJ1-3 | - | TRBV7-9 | CASSLVDSRGTIYF | TGTGCCAGCAGCTTAGTAGACTCCAGAGGCACCATATATTTT
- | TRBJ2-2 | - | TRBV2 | CASSRAGELFF | TGTGCCAGCAGCCGAGCCGGGGAGCTGTTTTTT
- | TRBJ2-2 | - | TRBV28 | CACLGGALGTGELFF | TGTGCCTGCCTGGGGGGGGCGTTAGGCACCGGGGAGCTGTTTTTT
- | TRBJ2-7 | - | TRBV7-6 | CASSLDGVQATLFF | TGTGCCAGCAGCTTAGATGGGGTACAGGCCACACTTTTCTTC
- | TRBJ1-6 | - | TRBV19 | CASSIRERDNSPLHF | TGTGCCAGTAGTATCCGAGAACGCGATAATTCACCCCTCCACTTT
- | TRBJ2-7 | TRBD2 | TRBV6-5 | CASSLGTSGPYEQYF | TGTGCCAGCAGTTTGGGGACTAGCGGGCCCTACGAGCAGTACTTC
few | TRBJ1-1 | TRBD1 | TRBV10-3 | CAIMGQGNTEAFF | TGTGCCATCATGGGACAGGGGAACACTGAAGCTTTCTTT
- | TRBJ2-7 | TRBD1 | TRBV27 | CASSSLGTGSSYEQYF | TGTGCCAGCAGTAGCCTCGGGACAGGGAGTTCCTACGAGCAGTACTTC
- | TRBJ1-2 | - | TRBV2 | CASSEAIGGGYTF | TGTGCCAGCAGTGAAGCTATAGGGGGAGGCTACACCTTC
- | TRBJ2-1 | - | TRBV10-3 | CAISELAEQFF | TGTGCCATCAGTGAGTTGGCTGAGCAGTTCTTC
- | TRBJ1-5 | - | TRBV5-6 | CASSTVQGNQPQHF | TGTGCCAGCAGCACAGTCCAGGGCAATCAGCCCCAGCATTTT
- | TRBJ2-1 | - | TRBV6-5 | CASSHPRGNEQFF | TGTGCCAGCAGCCACCCGAGAGGGAACGAGCAGTTCTTC
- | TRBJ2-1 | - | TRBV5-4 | CASSLPFVSYNEQFF | TGTGCCAGCAGCTTGCCCTTTGTGTCCTACAATGAGCAGTTCTTC
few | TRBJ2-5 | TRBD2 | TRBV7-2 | CASSLQRGGETQYF | TGTGCCAGCAGCTTACAGCGGGGGGGAGAGACCCAGTACTTC
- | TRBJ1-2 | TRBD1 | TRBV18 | CASSGGQGARAGYTF | TGTGCCAGTTCCGGGGGACAGGGGGCAAGGGCCGGCTACACCTTC